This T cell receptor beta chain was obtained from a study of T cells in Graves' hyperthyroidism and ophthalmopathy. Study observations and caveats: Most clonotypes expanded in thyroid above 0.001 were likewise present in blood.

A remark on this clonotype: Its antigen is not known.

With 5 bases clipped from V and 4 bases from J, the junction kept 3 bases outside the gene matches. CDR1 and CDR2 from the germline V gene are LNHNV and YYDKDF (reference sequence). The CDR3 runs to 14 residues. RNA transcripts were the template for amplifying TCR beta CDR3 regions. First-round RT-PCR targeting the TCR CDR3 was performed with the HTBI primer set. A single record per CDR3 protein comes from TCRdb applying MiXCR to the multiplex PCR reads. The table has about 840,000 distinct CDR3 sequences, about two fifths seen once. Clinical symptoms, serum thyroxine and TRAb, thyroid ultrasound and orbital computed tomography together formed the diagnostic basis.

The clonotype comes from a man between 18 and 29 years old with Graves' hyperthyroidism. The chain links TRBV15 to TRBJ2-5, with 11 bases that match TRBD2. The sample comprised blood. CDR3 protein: CATSVGLAGETQYF. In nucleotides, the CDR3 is TGTGCCACCAGCGTAGGACTAGCGGGAGAGACCCAGTACTTC.